The sequence of this TCR beta chain was determined in a study of Ad26.COV2.S vaccination and SARS-CoV-2 variants. The CDR3 runs 15 residues. V dropped 0 bases and J dropped 4; count of bases not matched to a gene: 4. CDR1 is MNHEY, CDR2 SMNVEV, per germline (reference sequence). Findings and limits, study-wide: Vaccinees reportedly had broad spike-specific CD8+ and CD4+ T cell responses.

TCRdb's table, derived via immunoSEQ multiplex PCR, lists solely in-frame clones and lacks some. The data hold roughly 92,000 clones, with 82% observed a single time. Remarks on this clone: Its matching antigen is unknown.

The gene calls are TRBV27 and TRBJ2-3, with 7 bases aligning to TRBD2. The sequencing here drew on peripheral blood, taken after recovery from COVID-19. The clonotype comes from a human donor who had recovered from COVID-19. Written as DNA, the CDR3 is TGTGCCAGCAGTTTATCGGGGGGGAATGCAGATACGCAGTATTTT. Amino acid sequence: CASSLSGGNADTQYF.